The 9 T cell receptor beta chains below all came from one sample that was sequenced in a study of identical twins. MiXCR was run by TCRdb on the 5' RACE reads, yielding one entry per CDR3 protein. The data contain about 460,000 distinct CDR3 sequences, 14% of them seen just once; the ten biggest clones take up 0.5% to 0.65%. This sample was also put to use in a study of yellow fever vaccine responses in identical twins.

What was sequenced was CD4+ T cells sorted from blood. Source of these receptors: a young woman in good health.

This clonotype has a handful of counts. The J gene is TRBJ2-5, the V gene TRBV6-5, with a possible D match to TRBD1 (6 bases). CDR1 is MNHEY and CDR2 is SVGAGI in the germline V gene. CDR3 length: 14 residues. V was cut by 2 bases and J by 1 base, with 8 bases left in between. The CDR3 DNA is TGTGCCAGCAGTTACGGACAGATCCAAGAGACCCAGTACTTC. This codes for CASSYGQIQETQYF.

This clonotype has a count of ten or more. The chain combines TRBV7-3 with TRBJ2-1; possibly TRBD2 for D (6 bases). The length of the CDR3 is 12 residues. Per germline, CDR1 SGHTA and CDR2 FQGTGA. Between the trimmed V and J ends, which lost 5 bases and 6 bases, there was a span of 8 bases. CDR3 in amino acids: CASSSSGNEQFF. CDR3 sequence (DNA): TGTGCCAGCAGCAGTAGCGGCAATGAGCAGTTCTTC.

This clonotype was counted a few times. This chain uses TRBV9 with TRBJ2-3; D ambiguous. Per germline, CDR1 SGDLS and CDR2 YYNGEE. Deletions cut 3 bases from V and 4 bases from J, with 9 bases between. The CDR3 extends over 13 amino acids. In DNA form, the CDR3 reads TGTGCCAGCAGCGGGGTACGCTCAGATACGCAGTATTTT. Translation: CASSGVRSDTQYF.

This sequence joins TRBV10-3 and TRBJ2-3; D gene unclear. This CDR3 has 9 amino acids. Trimming shortened V by 9 bases and J by 5 bases, and 3 bases separated the two germline ends. CDR1 ENHRY and CDR2 SYGVKD come from the germline V gene. The CDR3 DNA reads as TGTGCCATAGGAGATACGCAGTATTTT. This codes for CAIGDTQYF.

Only a few counts were recorded for this clonotype. The chain couples TRBV6-5 to TRBJ2-7; no clear D. The CDR3 is 16 residues long. The germline gives CDR1 MNHEY, CDR2 SVGAGI. Trimming took off 4 bases at V and 3 bases at J, with 19 bases between the two ends. The CDR3 coding sequence is TGTGCCAGCAGTTCAGCCTTACTCGGACCTATCTACGAGCAGTACTTC. Its protein product is CASSSALLGPIYEQYF.

This clonotype occurred a few times. V and J are TRBV25-1 and TRBJ2-3; tentative D call: TRBD1 (5 bases). V lost 5 bases to trimming and J lost 1 base, with 10 bases between them. The CDR3 runs 14 residues. Germline CDR1 MGHDK, CDR2 SYGVNS. The CDR3 DNA is TGTGCCAGCAGTCCCAGGGTGGGCACAGATACGCAGTATTTT. Its protein product is CASSPRVGTDTQYF. The full variable domain, in which reference TRBV25-1 and TRBJ2-3 provide the parts outside the CDR3, is EADIYQTPRYLVIGTGKKITLECSQTMGHDKMYWYQQDPGMELHLIHYSYGVNSTEKGDLSSESTVSRIRTEHFPLTLESARPSHTSQYLCASSPRVGTDTQYFGPGTRLTVL.

CDR3 loop: CATSEPARGSGYTF. CDR3 nucleotide sequence: TGTGCCACCAGTGAACCGGCCCGTGGAAGTGGCTACACCTTC. The chain combines TRBV24-1 with TRBJ1-2; D remains ambiguous. Germline V gene data show CDR1 as KGHDR and CDR2 as SFDVKD. V was trimmed by 4 bases and J by 7 bases, leaving 15 bases between them. The CDR3 loop spans 14 amino acids.

This clonotype was counted between two and nine times. The chain has TRBV12-3 or TRBV12-4 and TRBJ1-6; TRBD1 matches at 8 bases. The CDR3 spans 12 residues. CDR3 DNA: TGTGAGGGCCGGACAGGGAATTCACCCCTCCACTTT. This gives the protein CEGRTGNSPLHF.

The V gene is TRBV3-1, the J gene TRBJ2-1, with 9 bases lining up with TRBD2. Per germline, CDR1 LGHDT and CDR2 YNNKEL (reference sequence). The CDR3 covers 16 residues. J gave up 5 bases and V 8 bases, and 13 bases lay outside the gene matches. The CDR3 here is CASRGLQAGGHNEQFF. Written as DNA, the CDR3 is TGTGCCAGCCGAGGTCTCCAAGCGGGGGGACACAATGAGCAGTTCTTC.